This section outlines one T cell receptor (beta chain) sequence together with its context. The data belong to a study of shared clonotypes between healthy human individuals. There are 17 residues in the CDR3. The J segment lost 3 bases and the V segment lost 0 bases, leaving 8 bases of the junction unmatched. Per the germline V gene, CDR1 is SGHKS and CDR2 is YYEKEE (reference sequence). TCRdb keeps only in-frame clones here, not all; method: immunoSEQ multiplex PCR. The profile shows about 1.1 million clones, approximately 77% of them singletons. Sequencing was performed on memory CD4+ T cells from PBMCs. The subset denotes: CD45RA-negative fraction. This chain connects TRBV5-5 to TRBJ2-7, with 11 bases fitting TRBD2. This clonotype originated in a man aged 18 to 30 in good health. Some clones in this sample may be carry-over from other donors' samples. The CDR3 protein is CASSLAAGLAGGYEQYF. DNA for the CDR3: TGTGCCAGCAGCTTGGCCGCGGGGCTAGCGGGAGGCTACGAGCAGTACTTC.